Following are 27 T cell receptor beta chains from one sample sequenced in a study of early T cells in non-severe SARS-CoV-2 infection. TCRdb re-derived calls from the 5' RACE reads in MiXCR, one entry per CDR3 protein. The data contain about 83,000 distinct CDR3 sequences, roughly 13% of them singletons. The sample comprised whole blood. Receptor source: an adult who was a healthcare worker with PCR-confirmed SARS-CoV-2 infection or an uninfected control (not recorded which).

The rearrangement uses TRBV12-3 or TRBV12-4 and TRBJ2-5; 9 bases agree with TRBD2. The CDR3 is 15 amino acids. Trimming cost V 1 base and J 2 bases; bases outside gene matches: 2. The CDR3 is CASSLVAGGQETQYF. DNA of the CDR3: TGTGCCAGCAGTTTAGTGGCGGGGGGGCAAGAGACCCAGTACTTC.

The V call is TRBV2, the J call TRBJ2-7; weak D call: TRBD1 (6 bases). Deletions cut 7 bases from V and 0 bases from J, with 16 bases between. Germline lookup yields CDR1 SNHLY and CDR2 FYNNEI. There are 15 residues in the CDR3. In DNA, the CDR3 is TGTGCCAGCATTCCGAGACAGGCGACCTCCTACGAGCAGTACTTC. It yields the protein CASIPRQATSYEQYF.

The CDR3 sequence: CASRRDGDTEAFF. In DNA form, the CDR3 reads TGTGCCAGCCGCCGGGATGGAGACACTGAAGCTTTCTTT. The V and J genes are TRBV5-4 and TRBJ1-1; D unresolved. V was shortened by 7 bases and J by 3 bases, with 13 bases between the two germline ends. Germline values: CDR1 SGHNT, CDR2 YYREEE (reference sequence). The CDR3 runs to 13 residues.

This clonotype was counted only a few times. V usage is TRBV12-5 and J usage is TRBJ2-6; unclear D gene. The germline V and J ends were trimmed by 4 bases and 0 bases, with 4 bases remaining between them. The CDR3 has 14 amino acids. Germline CDR1 is LGHNT and CDR2 is FRNRAP. CDR3 coding DNA: TGTGCTAGTGGTTCCCGCTCTGGGGCCAACGTCCTGACTTTC. Translated, it gives CASGSRSGANVLTF. The full variable domain, in which reference TRBV12-5 and TRBJ2-6 provide the parts outside the CDR3, is DARVTQTPRHKVTEMGQEVTMRCQPILGHNTVFWYRQTMMQGLELLAYFRNRAPLDDSGMPKDRFSAEMPDATLATLKIQPSEPRDSAVYFCASGSRSGANVLTFGAGSRLTVL.

Comment on this clonotype: One end of the junction fails to match germline, which may point to a read error. This sequence joins TRBV2 and TRBJ1-4, with D perhaps TRBD1 (5 bases). The CDR3 is 14 residues long. Germline V gene data show CDR1 as SNHLY and CDR2 as FYNNEI. CDR3 nucleotide sequence: TGTGCCAGCAGTGAACAGGGAGGTGGTGAAAAACAGTTTTTT. It codes for CASSEQGGGEKQFF.

This clonotype was seen ten or more times. The CDR3, as DNA: TGCAGTGCTGTAAGGACTAGCGGGGGCAATGAGCAGTTCTTC. Amino acids: CSAVRTSGGNEQFF. The chain couples TRBV20-1 to TRBJ2-1; 13 positions agree with TRBD2. Germline CDR1 reads DFQATT; CDR2 reads SNEGSKA (reference sequence). After removal of 5 bases from V and 6 bases from J, the junction contained 4 bases not matched to a gene. The CDR3 has 14 amino acids.

In nucleotides, the CDR3 is TGCGCCAGCAGCTTACCGTCCGCAGGGGCCTCCTACGAGCAGTACTTC. It is translated as CASSLPSAGASYEQYF. The chain recombines TRBV5-1 with TRBJ2-7; a possible D gene is TRBD1 (6 bases). V lost 2 bases to trimming and J lost 0 bases, with 15 bases between them. This CDR3 region has 16 residues. Germline values: CDR1 SGHRS, CDR2 YFSETQ.

This clonotype was detected ten times or more. The chain couples TRBV24-1 to TRBJ2-3, with D possibly being TRBD2 (6 bases). The ends were cut back, 3 bases at V and 1 base at J, with 10 bases in the middle. CDR3 length: 15 residues. Germline CDR1 is KGHDR and CDR2 is SFDVKD. The CDR3 nucleotides are TGTGCCACCAGTGATCCGGGGGAGGGCACAGATACGCAGTATTTT. As protein: CATSDPGEGTDTQYF.

This clonotype showed up many times. The chain's CDR3 is CAWSAGSGPTETQYF. Written as DNA, the CDR3 is TGTGCCTGGAGTGCAGGTAGCGGGCCGACAGAGACCCAGTACTTC. J is TRBJ2-5 and V is TRBV30; 7 nucleotides agree with TRBD2. The CDR3 is 15 residues long. Germline CDR1 and CDR2: GTSNPN and SVGIG (reference sequence). V was clipped by 1 base and J by 4 bases; unmatched bases: 9. The full variable domain, with the rest looked up from reference TRBV30 and TRBJ2-5, is SQTIHQWPATLVQPVGSPLSLECTVEGTSNPNLYWYRQAAGRGLQLLFYSVGIGQISSEVPQNLSASRPQDRQFILSSKKLLLSDSGFYLCAWSAGSGPTETQYFGPGTRLLVL.

In its sample, this clonotype was seen a few times. The chain combines TRBV6-5 with TRBJ1-1; D is uncertain. CDR3 length: 15 residues. CDR1 and CDR2 from the germline V gene are MNHEY and SVGAGI. Trimming left V 1 base short and J 3 bases short, with 12 bases between. This CDR3 is CASSYFLTGDTEAFF. As DNA, the CDR3 is TGTGCCAGCAGTTACTTTTTGACCGGGGACACTGAAGCTTTCTTT.

This clonotype appeared a few times. This sequence joins TRBV27 and TRBJ1-6; D not resolved. The germline gives CDR1 MNHEY, CDR2 SMNVEV (reference sequence). Between the trimmed V and J ends, which lost 8 bases and 10 bases, there was a span of 18 bases. The length of the CDR3 is 14 residues. CDR3 sequence reads: CASSQPSLYSPLHF. The CDR3 DNA reads as TGTGCCAGCTCACAGCCGTCGCTGTACTCACCCCTCCACTTT.

This clonotype was recorded only once. The chain joins TRBV6-5 to TRBJ2-3, with TRBD1 identical over 9 bases. V was pared by 3 bases and J by 4 bases, with 8 bases of the junction left unmatched. The germline V gene encodes CDR1 MNHEY and CDR2 SVGAGI. This CDR3 is 16 amino acids long. CDR3 sequence (DNA): TGTGCCAGCAGTTATAGTACGGGACAGGGTGCAGATACGCAGTATTTT. Translation gives CASSYSTGQGADTQYF.

This clonotype was detected ten times or more. This chain joins TRBV6-5 and TRBJ2-7, with TRBD1 matching over 11 bases. The CDR3 consists of 15 residues. J lost 5 bases, V lost 2 bases, and 5 bases had no gene match. The germline V gene has CDR1 MNHEY and CDR2 SVGAGI. The CDR3 DNA reads as TGTGCCAGCAGTTACGGGACAGGGGGTACCCACGAGCAGTACTTC. Encoded protein: CASSYGTGGTHEQYF.

V gene TRBV29-1 combines with J gene TRBJ1-3; D is unresolved. CDR3 length: 12 residues. Trimming took off 2 bases at V and 4 bases at J, with 6 bases between the two ends. Germline V lookup: CDR1 SQVTM, CDR2 ANQGSEA. CDR3 sequence: CSVERGGNTIYF. CDR3 in DNA: TGCAGCGTTGAACGCGGCGGAAACACCATATATTTT.

This clonotype came up many times. The V call is TRBV12-5, the J call TRBJ1-1; TRBD1 might be the D (5 bases). Germline V gene lookup returns CDR1 LGHNT and CDR2 FRNRAP. Trimming took 3 bases from V and 1 from J, leaving 15 bases between them. This CDR3 spans 16 amino acids. CDR3 bases: TGTGCTAGTGGTTTCACCGGGGCAGGAGGGAACACTGAAGCTTTCTTT. Amino acids: CASGFTGAGGNTEAFF.

There are many counts of this clonotype. This rearrangement joins TRBV5-1 to TRBJ2-4, with D perhaps being TRBD1 or TRBD2 (5 bases each). The CDR3 has 14 residues. Germline V CDR1 and CDR2: SGHRS, YFSETQ. Trimming cost V 4 bases and J 0 bases, with 8 bases left between them. The CDR3 DNA reads TGCGCCAGCAGCGCCGGGGCAGCCAAAAACATTCAGTACTTC. This translates into CASSAGAAKNIQYF.

In DNA form, the CDR3 reads TGTGCCACCAGCGGGGGACTAGCGAGGGGAAATGAGCAGTTCTTC. It specifies CATSGGLARGNEQFF. The chain has TRBV15 and TRBJ2-1; 10 nucleotides match TRBD2. The trim removed 5 bases at V and 7 bases at J, leaving 8 bases unmatched. Germline V gene data show CDR1 as LNHNV and CDR2 as YYDKDF (reference sequence). The CDR3 sequence is 15 residues long.

This clonotype has just a few counts. This chain uses TRBV2 with TRBJ2-1, with 15 bases matching TRBD2. The CDR3 spans 21 residues. Unmatched junction bases numbered 14, after V lost 3 bases and J lost 2 bases. Germline V CDR1 and CDR2: SNHLY, FYNNEI. The CDR3 nucleotides are TGTGCCAGCAGTGAGAATTTAGGACTAGCGGGGGGGGACATTACCTACAATGAGCAGTTCTTC. Translated, it gives CASSENLGLAGGDITYNEQFF.

Details on this clonotype: Compared with germline, one end of the junction differs, possibly owing to a read error. V and J are TRBV7-9 and TRBJ1-4; D is uncertain. Germline V gene sequence: CDR1 SEHNR, CDR2 FQNEAQ (reference sequence). The CDR3 covers 11 residues. CDR3 DNA sequence: TGTGTCAGCAGCTTCGGTGAAAAACTGTTTTTT. Its protein product is CVSSFGEKLFF.

This clonotype has at least ten counts. The chain has TRBV30 and TRBJ1-3; 7 bases match TRBD1. This CDR3 region has 14 residues. Looked up from germline, CDR1 is GTSNPN and CDR2 is SVGIG (reference sequence). Trimming cost V 1 base and J 2 bases; bases outside gene matches: 2. The CDR3 here is CAWSAGTAGNTIYF. CDR3 DNA sequence: TGTGCCTGGAGTGCCGGGACAGCTGGAAACACCATATATTTT.

There are many counts of this clonotype. The genes are TRBV6-2 or TRBV6-3 and TRBJ2-3; TRBD2 matches 12 bases. Per the germline V gene, CDR1 is MNHEY and CDR2 is SVGEGT. V shed 5 bases and J 4 bases; nucleotides not matched to a gene: 7. The CDR3 totals 16 residues. The DNA for the CDR3 is TGTGCCAGCAGTACCGTGACTAGCGGGGGACCAGATACGCAGTATTTT. It specifies CASSTVTSGGPDTQYF.

This clonotype was counted between two and nine times. The gene calls are TRBV12-2 and TRBJ1-6; TRBD1 is the table's D call and was not checked against the DNA. TRBV12-2 counts as a pseudogene. The CDR3 is 17 amino acids. The CDR3 spells CASRKLTRGTYNSPLHF. The CDR3 nucleotides read TGTGCAAGTCGCAAACTAACCCGGGGAACCTATAATTCACCCCTCCACTTT.

This clonotype was recorded many times. The chain links TRBV5-1 to TRBJ1-1; 7 bases are shared with TRBD1. The J segment lost 0 bases and the V segment lost 4 bases, leaving 9 bases of the junction unmatched. The CDR3 sequence is 16 residues long. Germline V gene lookup returns CDR1 SGHRS and CDR2 YFSETQ. The CDR3 bases are TGCGCCAGCAGCCCATCCACAGGGGTCATGAACACTGAAGCTTTCTTT. It is translated as CASSPSTGVMNTEAFF.

This clonotype was observed a few times. This chain connects TRBV5-1 to TRBJ1-1; TRBD1 matches at 7 bases. This CDR3 spans 17 amino acids. Per germline, CDR1 SGHRS and CDR2 YFSETQ. The ends lost 3 bases at V and 0 bases at J; junction bases unmatched: 11. CDR3 nucleotide sequence: TGCGCCAGCAGCTCCCGGGACAGAGCTTTAATGAACACTGAAGCTTTCTTT. It encodes CASSSRDRALMNTEAFF.

The count of this clonotype is one. The gene calls are TRBV7-6 and TRBJ2-3, with TRBD2 identical over 10 bases. This CDR3 spans 13 amino acids. Germline V lookup: CDR1 SGHVS, CDR2 FNYEAQ. The J segment lost 6 bases and the V segment lost 6 bases, leaving 3 bases of the junction unmatched. CDR3 sequence (DNA): TGTGCCAGCAGTCTACTAGCGGGGGATACGCAGTATTTT. Translation: CASSLLAGDTQYF.

This clonotype has at least ten counts. J is TRBJ1-5 and V is TRBV5-6; D is ambiguous. This CDR3 is 14 amino acids long. Germline assignment: CDR1 SGHDT and CDR2 YYEEEE. The ends were cut back, 2 bases at V and 11 bases at J, with 17 bases in the middle. The chain's CDR3 is CASSFSTRAGTQHF. The CDR3 DNA reads as TGTGCCAGCAGCTTCAGCACACGGGCCGGGACCCAGCATTTT.

The sample holds many counts of this clonotype. This chain joins TRBV14 and TRBJ1-1, with 11 bases fitting TRBD1. Unmatched junction bases numbered 9, after V lost 4 bases and J lost 5 bases. Germline CDR1 SGHDN, CDR2 FVKESK. This CDR3 has 16 residues. CDR3 sequence (DNA): TGTGCCAGCAGCCTGAGGACAGGGGGCTATTTAACTGAAGCTTTCTTT. This gives the protein CASSLRTGGYLTEAFF.